Sequencing of this TCR beta chain was carried out in a study of blood T cell repertoires in COVID-19. Overall study context: Researchers got acute and convalescent COVID-19 samples from the United States, Italy and Spain.

This clone has only one observation. CDR3 size: 16 residues. Germline-derived CDR1 and CDR2 are LNHNV and YYDKDF (reference sequence). Deletions cut 1 base from V and 2 bases from J, with 14 bases between. Authors' data handling: Amplification of reference gene primers provided the estimated nucleated cell counts. Only in-frame clones appear in the TCRdb table, and some are missing; sequencing was by immunoSEQ multiplex PCR. V, J and clone size were drawn from that table, and D and trimming were deduced from the DNA. The sample lists some 120,000 clones, around 87% seen once, with less than 4.5% in the top ten.

This sequence originates from a woman between 55 and 75 years old with acute or convalescent COVID-19. The material sequenced was peripheral blood. V usage is TRBV15 and J usage is TRBJ1-2, with a tentative D call TRBD1 (6 bases). The CDR3 DNA follows: TGTGCCACCAGCAGAGGCCCGGGACAATCAAACTATGGCTACACCTTC. Its translation is CATSRGPGQSNYGYTF.